Reported below is one T cell receptor (beta chain). Antigen unknown. At one end, the junction sequence differs from germline, possibly due to a read error. Primers used in a second PCR of roughly 6 to 12 cycles were a sample-barcoded 5' primer and a J-beta primer mix. Each CDR3 protein is one row after TCRdb ran MiXCR on the 5' RACE reads. The sample lists 1.5 million to 2 million distinct CDR3 sequences, roughly 27% seen once, with roughly 8% in the top ten. These data are taken from a study of blood T cells in healthy people across ages. Findings of the study overall: Diversity estimated from one million T cells was considered an underestimate.

The CDR3 is 14 amino acids. The germline V gene encodes CDR1 SQVTM and CDR2 ANQGSEA. This TCR was sampled from a woman aged 25 to 39 in good health. Sequencing used blood. J is TRBJ2-1 and V is TRBV29-1; D is undetermined. CDR3 residues: CSVDRRSSYSEQFF. The CDR3 DNA is TGCAGCGTTGATCGGCGGAGCTCCTACAGTGAGCAGTTCTTC.